This T cell receptor (beta chain) was retrieved from a study of metastatic and nonmetastatic thyroid tumors. Nobody among the patients had been given any treatment before thyroid surgery. Germline trimming cut 2 bases from V and 5 bases from J; bases unmatched to any gene: 8. The length of the CDR3 is 15 residues. CDR1 is MNHEY, CDR2 SMNVEV, per germline (reference sequence). This clone was counted at least ten times. TCRdb re-called clones from the PCR reads using MiXCR. The sample shows 4,500 or so clones, roughly 18% of them seen only once. Sequenced input: adjacent normal tissue. The chain joins TRBV27 to TRBJ1-1; 7 bases are shared with TRBD1. This sequence originates from a male donor with papillary thyroid cancer or a benign thyroid nodule (not recorded which). Some clones in this sample may be carry-over from other donors' samples. CDR3 nucleotides: TGTGCCAGCAGTTTAAGCCCTTCAGGGGGGACTGAAGCTTTCTTT. It translates to CASSLSPSGGTEAFF.